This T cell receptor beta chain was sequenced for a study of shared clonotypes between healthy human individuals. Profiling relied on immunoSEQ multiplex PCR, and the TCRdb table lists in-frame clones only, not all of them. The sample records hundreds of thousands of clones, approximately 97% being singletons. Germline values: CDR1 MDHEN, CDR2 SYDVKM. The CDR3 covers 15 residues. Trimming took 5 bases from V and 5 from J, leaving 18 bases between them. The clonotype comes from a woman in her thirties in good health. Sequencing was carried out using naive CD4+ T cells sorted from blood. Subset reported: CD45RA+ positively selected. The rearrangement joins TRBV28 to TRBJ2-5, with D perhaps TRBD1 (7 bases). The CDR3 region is CASSGGDSSGETQYF. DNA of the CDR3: TGTGCCAGCAGTGGAGGGGACAGCTCTGGGGAGACCCAGTACTTC.